The T cell receptor (beta chain) described here comes from a study of T cell responses to AZD1222 COVID-19 vaccine. Assay used: immunoSEQ multiplex PCR; TCRdb lists only in-frame clones, some missing. The table has around 150,000 clones, around nine tenths seen once; the top ten hold about 5.5%. The count of this clone is one. The CDR3 length is 16 residues. The V and J ends lost 4 bases and 7 bases respectively, with 19 bases between them. Germline-derived CDR1 and CDR2 are LNHDA and SQIVND (reference sequence). The sequence was obtained from an adult in good health. This sequence joins TRBV19 and TRBJ2-2; TRBD1 is a possible D gene (6 bases). The starting material was peripheral blood, obtained on day 0 of AZD1222 vaccination. CDR3 bases: TGTGCCAGTAGTAGCCGGGAACAGGGAATAGGCGGGGAGCTGTTTTTT. This sequence encodes CASSSREQGIGGELFF.